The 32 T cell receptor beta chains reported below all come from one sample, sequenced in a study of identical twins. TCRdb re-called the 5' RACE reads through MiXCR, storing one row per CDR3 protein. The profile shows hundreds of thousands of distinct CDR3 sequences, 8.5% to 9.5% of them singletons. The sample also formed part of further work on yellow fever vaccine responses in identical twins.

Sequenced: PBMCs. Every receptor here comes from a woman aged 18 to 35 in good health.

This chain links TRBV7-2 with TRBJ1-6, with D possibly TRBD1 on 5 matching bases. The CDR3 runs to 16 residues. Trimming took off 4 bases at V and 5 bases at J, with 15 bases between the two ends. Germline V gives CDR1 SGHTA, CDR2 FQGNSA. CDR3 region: CASSSPPGLNNSPLHF. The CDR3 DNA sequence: TGTGCCAGCAGCTCCCCACCAGGGCTTAATAATTCACCCCTCCACTTT.

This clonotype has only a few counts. CDR3 nucleotides: TGTGCCAGCAGCGTAGTAAGTACAGGCAATGAGCAGTTCTTC. Its translation: CASSVVSTGNEQFF. The V call is TRBV9, the J call TRBJ2-1; D might be TRBD1 (5 bases). Germline CDR1 reads SGDLS; CDR2 reads YYNGEE. The CDR3 consists of 14 residues. V was pared by 0 bases and J by 6 bases, with 10 bases between.

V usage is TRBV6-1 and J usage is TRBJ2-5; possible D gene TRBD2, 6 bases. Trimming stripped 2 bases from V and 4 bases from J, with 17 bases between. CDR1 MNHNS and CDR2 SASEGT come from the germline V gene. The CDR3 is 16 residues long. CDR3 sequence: CASSERIGDSAETQYF. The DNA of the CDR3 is TGTGCCAGCAGTGAAAGGATAGGGGACTCGGCAGAGACCCAGTACTTC.

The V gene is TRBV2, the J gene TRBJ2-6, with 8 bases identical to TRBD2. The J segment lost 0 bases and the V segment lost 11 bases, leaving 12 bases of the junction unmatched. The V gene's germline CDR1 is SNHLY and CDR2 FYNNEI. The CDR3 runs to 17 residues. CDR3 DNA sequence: TGTGCCTTAAGTCCGGGACTAGGGAGCTCTGGGGCCAACGTCCTGACTTTC. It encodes CALSPGLGSSGANVLTF.

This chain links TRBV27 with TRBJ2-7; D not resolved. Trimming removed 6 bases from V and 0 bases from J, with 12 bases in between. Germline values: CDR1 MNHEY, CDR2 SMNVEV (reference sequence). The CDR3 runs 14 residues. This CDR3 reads CASSPKSVSYEQYF. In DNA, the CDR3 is TGTGCCAGCAGCCCCAAGTCAGTCTCCTACGAGCAGTACTTC.

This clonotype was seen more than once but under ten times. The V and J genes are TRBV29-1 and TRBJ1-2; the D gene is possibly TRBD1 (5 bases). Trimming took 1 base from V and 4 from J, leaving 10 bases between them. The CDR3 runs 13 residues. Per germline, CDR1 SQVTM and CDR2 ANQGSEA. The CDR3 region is CSVEGGGTYGYTF. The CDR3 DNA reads TGCAGCGTTGAAGGGGGCGGAACCTATGGCTACACCTTC.

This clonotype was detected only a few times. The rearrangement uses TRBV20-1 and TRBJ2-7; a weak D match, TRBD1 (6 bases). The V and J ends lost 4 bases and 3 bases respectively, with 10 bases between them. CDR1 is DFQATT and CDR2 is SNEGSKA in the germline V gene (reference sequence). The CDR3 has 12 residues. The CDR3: CSATNRDYEQYF. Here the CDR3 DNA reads TGCAGTGCTACAAACAGGGACTACGAGCAGTACTTC.

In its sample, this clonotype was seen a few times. The CDR3: CASSKDRGTDTQYF. The CDR3 DNA follows: TGCGCCAGCAGCAAGGACAGGGGCACAGATACGCAGTATTTT. The chain links TRBV5-1 to TRBJ2-3, with 8 bases fitting TRBD1. CDR1 and CDR2 from the germline V gene are SGHRS and YFSETQ. V lost 4 bases and J lost 1; bases outside the gene matches: 2. This CDR3 region has 14 residues.

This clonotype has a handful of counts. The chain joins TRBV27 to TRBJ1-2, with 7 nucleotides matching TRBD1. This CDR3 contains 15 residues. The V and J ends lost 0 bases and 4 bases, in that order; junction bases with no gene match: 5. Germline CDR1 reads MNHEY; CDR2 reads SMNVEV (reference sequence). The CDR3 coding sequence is TGTGCCAGCAGTTTATCGATCGGGGACAGCTATGGCTACACCTTC. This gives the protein CASSLSIGDSYGYTF.

The CDR3 protein is CASSLDASGGYNEQFF. CDR3 in DNA: TGTGCCAGCAGTTTGGACGCTAGCGGGGGCTACAATGAGCAGTTCTTC. The rearrangement links TRBV28 to TRBJ2-1, with TRBD2 matching 10 bases. The CDR3 is made up of 16 amino acids. Germline CDR1 is MDHEN and CDR2 is SYDVKM. The J segment lost 3 bases and the V segment lost 3 bases, leaving 5 bases of the junction unmatched. The full variable domain, rest sourced from reference TRBV28 and TRBJ2-1, is DVKVTQSSRYLVKRTGEKVFLECVQDMDHENMFWYRQDPGLGLRLIYFSYDVKMKEKGDIPEGYSVSREKKERFSLILESASTNQTSMYLCASSLDASGGYNEQFFGPGTRLTVL.

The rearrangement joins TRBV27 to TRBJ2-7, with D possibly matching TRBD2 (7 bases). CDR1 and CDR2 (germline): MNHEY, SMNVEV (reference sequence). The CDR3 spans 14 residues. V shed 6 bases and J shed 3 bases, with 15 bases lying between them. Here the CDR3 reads CASRIGGAYYEQYF. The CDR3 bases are TGTGCCAGCAGGATAGGGGGGGCCTACTACGAGCAGTACTTC.

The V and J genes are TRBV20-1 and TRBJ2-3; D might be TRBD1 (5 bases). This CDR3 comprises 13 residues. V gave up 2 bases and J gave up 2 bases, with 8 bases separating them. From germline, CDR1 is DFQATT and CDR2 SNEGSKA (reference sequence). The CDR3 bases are TGCAGTGCTAGACGGACAACCACAGATACGCAGTATTTT. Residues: CSARRTTTDTQYF.

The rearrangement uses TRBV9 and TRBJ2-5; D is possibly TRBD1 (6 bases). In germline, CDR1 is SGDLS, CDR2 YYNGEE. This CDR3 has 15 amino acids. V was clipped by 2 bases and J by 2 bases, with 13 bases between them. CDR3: CASSVRQARQETQYF. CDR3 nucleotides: TGTGCCAGCAGCGTTCGACAGGCCCGACAAGAGACCCAGTACTTC.

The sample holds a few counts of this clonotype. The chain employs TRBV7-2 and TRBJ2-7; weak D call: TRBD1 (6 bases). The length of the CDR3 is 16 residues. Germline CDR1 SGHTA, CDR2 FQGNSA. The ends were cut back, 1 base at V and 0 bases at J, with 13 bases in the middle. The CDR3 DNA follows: TGTGCCAGCAGCTTAGACGGGACACTACTCTCCTACGAGCAGTACTTC. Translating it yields CASSLDGTLLSYEQYF. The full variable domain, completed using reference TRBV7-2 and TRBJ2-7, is GAGVSQSPSNKVTEKGKDVELRCDPISGHTALYWYRQSLGQGLEFLIYFQGNSAPDKSGLPSDRFSAERTGGSVSTLTIQRTQQEDSAVYLCASSLDGTLLSYEQYFGPGTRLTVT.

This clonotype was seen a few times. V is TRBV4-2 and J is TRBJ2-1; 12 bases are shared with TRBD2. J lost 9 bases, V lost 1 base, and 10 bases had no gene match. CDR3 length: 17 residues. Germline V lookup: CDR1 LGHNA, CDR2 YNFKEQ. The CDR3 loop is CASSQVLAGGPPVEQFF. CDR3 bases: TGTGCCAGCAGCCAAGTTCTAGCGGGAGGGCCCCCAGTTGAGCAGTTCTTC.

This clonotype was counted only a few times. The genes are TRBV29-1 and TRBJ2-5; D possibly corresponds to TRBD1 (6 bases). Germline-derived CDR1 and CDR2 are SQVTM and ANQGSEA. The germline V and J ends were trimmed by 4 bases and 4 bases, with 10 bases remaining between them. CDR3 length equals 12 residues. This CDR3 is CSVGSRGETQYF. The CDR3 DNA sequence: TGCAGCGTTGGGAGCAGGGGAGAGACCCAGTACTTC.

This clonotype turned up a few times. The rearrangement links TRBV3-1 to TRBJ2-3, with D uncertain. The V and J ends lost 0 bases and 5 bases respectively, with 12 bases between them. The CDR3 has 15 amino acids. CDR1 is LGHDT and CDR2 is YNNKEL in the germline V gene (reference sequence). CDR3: CASSQEDGQQDTQYF. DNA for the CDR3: TGTGCCAGCAGCCAAGAAGACGGGCAACAAGATACGCAGTATTTT.

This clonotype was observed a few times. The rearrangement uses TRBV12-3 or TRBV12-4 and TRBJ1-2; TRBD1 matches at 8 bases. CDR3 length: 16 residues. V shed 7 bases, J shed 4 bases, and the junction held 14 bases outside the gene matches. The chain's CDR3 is CASTPLSPTGAYGYTF. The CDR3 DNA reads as TGTGCCAGCACCCCCTTATCCCCGACAGGGGCCTATGGCTACACCTTC.

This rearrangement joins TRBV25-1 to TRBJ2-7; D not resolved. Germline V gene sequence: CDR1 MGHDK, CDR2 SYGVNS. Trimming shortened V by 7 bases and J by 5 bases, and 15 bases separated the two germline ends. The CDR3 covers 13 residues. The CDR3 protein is CASKMAGSNEQYF. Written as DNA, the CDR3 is TGTGCCAGCAAAATGGCAGGCAGCAACGAGCAGTACTTC.

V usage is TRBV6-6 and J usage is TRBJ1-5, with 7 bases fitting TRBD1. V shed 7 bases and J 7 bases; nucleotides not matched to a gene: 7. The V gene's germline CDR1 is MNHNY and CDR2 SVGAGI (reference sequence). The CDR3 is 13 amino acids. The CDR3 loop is CASTTTGEQPQHF. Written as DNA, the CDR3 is TGTGCCAGCACCACTACAGGGGAGCAGCCCCAGCATTTT.

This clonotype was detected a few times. As DNA, the CDR3 is TGTGCCAGCAGTGCTCTGACTAGCGGGAGGGCCCCCTACAATGAGCAGTTCTTC. The encoded protein is CASSALTSGRAPYNEQFF. The chain has TRBV28 and TRBJ2-1; 14 positions match TRBD2. V trimming: 5 bases; J trimming: 2 bases; junction bases outside the gene matches: 8. There are 18 residues in the CDR3. Germline assignment: CDR1 MDHEN and CDR2 SYDVKM.

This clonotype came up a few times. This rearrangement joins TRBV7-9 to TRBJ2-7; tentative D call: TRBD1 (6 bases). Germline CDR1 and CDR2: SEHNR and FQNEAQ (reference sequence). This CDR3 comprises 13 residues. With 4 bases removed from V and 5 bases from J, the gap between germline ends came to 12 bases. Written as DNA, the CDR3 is TGTGCCAGCAGCTCACAGGGTGGGAACGAGCAGTACTTC. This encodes CASSSQGGNEQYF.

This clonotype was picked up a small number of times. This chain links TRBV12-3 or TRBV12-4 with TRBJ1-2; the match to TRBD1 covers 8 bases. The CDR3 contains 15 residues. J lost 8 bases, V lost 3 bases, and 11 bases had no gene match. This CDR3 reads CASSFSPGQGGGYTF. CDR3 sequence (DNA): TGTGCCAGCAGTTTTTCACCCGGACAGGGTGGAGGCTACACCTTC.

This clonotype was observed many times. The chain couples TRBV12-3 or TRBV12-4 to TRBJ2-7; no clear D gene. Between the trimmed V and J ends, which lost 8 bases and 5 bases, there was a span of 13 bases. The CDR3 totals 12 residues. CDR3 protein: CASGLLGDEQYF. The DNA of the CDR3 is TGTGCCAGCGGCCTTCTGGGTGACGAGCAGTACTTC.

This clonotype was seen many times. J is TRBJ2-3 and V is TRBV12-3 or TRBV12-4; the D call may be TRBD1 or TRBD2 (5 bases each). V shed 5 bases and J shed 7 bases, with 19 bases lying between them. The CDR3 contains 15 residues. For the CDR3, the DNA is TGTGCCAGCAGTCCCCTCGTACGAGAGGGGAATACGCAGTATTTT. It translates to CASSPLVREGNTQYF.

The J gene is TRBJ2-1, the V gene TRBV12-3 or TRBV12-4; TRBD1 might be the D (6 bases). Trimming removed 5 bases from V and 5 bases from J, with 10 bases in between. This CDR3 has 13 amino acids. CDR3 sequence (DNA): TGTGCCAGCAGTGCTAGGGACAACAATGAGCAGTTCTTC. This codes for CASSARDNNEQFF.

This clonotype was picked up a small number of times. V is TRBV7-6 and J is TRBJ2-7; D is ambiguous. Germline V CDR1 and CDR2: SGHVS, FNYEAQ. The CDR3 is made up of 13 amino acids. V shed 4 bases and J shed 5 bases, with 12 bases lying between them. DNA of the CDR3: TGTGCCAGCAGCTCCGAGATTTATGACGAGCAGTACTTC. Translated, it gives CASSSEIYDEQYF. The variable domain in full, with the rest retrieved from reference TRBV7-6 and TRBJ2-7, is GAGVSQSPRYKVTKRGQDVALRCDPISGHVSLYWYRQALGQGPEFLTYFNYEAQQDKSGLPNDRFSAERPEGSISTLTIQRTEQRDSAMYRCASSSEIYDEQYFGPGTRLTVT.

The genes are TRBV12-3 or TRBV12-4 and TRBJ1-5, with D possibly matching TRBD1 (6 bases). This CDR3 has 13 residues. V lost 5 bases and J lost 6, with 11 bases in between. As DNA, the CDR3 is TGTGCCAGCAGTCCGAAGGGGGGTCAGCCCCAGCATTTT. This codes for CASSPKGGQPQHF.

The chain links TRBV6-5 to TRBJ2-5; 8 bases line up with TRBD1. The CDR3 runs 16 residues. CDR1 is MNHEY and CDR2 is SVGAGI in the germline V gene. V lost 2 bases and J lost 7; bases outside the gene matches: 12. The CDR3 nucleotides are TGTGCCAGCAGTTACGCCCAGGGGGCATTTGAAGGGACCCAGTACTTC. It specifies CASSYAQGAFEGTQYF.

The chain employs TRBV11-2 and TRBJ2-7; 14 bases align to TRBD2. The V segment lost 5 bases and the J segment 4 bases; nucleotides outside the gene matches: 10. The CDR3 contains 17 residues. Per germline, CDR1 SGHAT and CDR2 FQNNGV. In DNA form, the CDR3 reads TGTGCCAGCAGCCGGAGACTAGCGGGAGGGCCAGGATACGAGCAGTACTTC. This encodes CASSRRLAGGPGYEQYF.

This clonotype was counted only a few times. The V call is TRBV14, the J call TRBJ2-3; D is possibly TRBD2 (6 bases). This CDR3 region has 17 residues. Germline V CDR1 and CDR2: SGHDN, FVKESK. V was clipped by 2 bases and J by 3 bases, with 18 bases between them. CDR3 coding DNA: TGTGCCAGCAGCCAACGCGGAGGGAGAGTGGGAACAGATACGCAGTATTTT. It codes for CASSQRGGRVGTDTQYF.

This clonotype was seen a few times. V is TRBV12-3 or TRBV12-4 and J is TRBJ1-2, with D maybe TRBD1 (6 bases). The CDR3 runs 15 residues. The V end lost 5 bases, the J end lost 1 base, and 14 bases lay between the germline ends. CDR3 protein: CASSAQGGGNYGYTF. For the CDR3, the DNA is TGTGCCAGCAGTGCTCAGGGAGGGGGTAACTATGGCTACACCTTC.